Below are 8 T cell receptor beta chains sequenced from a single sample in a study of T cell responses to AZD1222 COVID-19 vaccine. This table comes from immunoSEQ multiplex PCR, and its TCRdb copy is limited to in-frame clones, with some not included. This repertoire shows over 85,000 clones, roughly 83% found once; its top ten account for approximately 15%. The sample here was peripheral blood, taken 28 days after the second AZD1222 dose. The receptors come from an adult who received the AZD1222 COVID-19 vaccine.

The gene calls are TRBV4-1 and TRBJ1-3, with 7 positions matching TRBD1. V shed 0 bases and J 4 bases; nucleotides not matched to a gene: 3. The germline V gene has CDR1 MGHRA and CDR2 YSYEKL. This CDR3 is 15 amino acids long. The CDR3 loop is CASSQEGDRGNTIYF. Written as DNA, the CDR3 is TGCGCCAGCAGCCAAGAGGGGGACAGAGGAAACACCATATATTTT.

In DNA, the CDR3 is TGTGCCAGCAATAGAGCCAGCTCTTCCTACAATGAGCAGTTCTTC. Protein product: CASNRASSSYNEQFF. This chain uses TRBV6-5 with TRBJ2-1; D gene ambiguous. There are 15 residues in the CDR3. The germline gives CDR1 MNHEY, CDR2 SVGAGI. V lost 7 bases and J 1 base, leaving 14 bases between the germline ends.

J is TRBJ2-7 and V is TRBV6-5, with TRBD2 identical over 7 bases. V lost 4 bases to trimming and J lost 5 bases; unmatched junction nucleotides: 2. The germline CDR1 and CDR2 sequences are MNHEY and SVGAGI. CDR3 length: 12 amino acids. The CDR3 bases are TGTGCCAGCAGTTTGGCGGGAGACGAGCAGTACTTC. The encoded protein is CASSLAGDEQYF.

The rearrangement links TRBV10-3 to TRBJ1-1; the D gene is possibly TRBD1 (5 bases). V lost 3 bases and J lost 3, with 11 bases in between. The CDR3 has 14 amino acids. Germline lookup yields CDR1 ENHRY and CDR2 SYGVKD. This chain's CDR3 is CAISEVTGHTEAFF. CDR3 coding DNA: TGTGCCATCAGTGAAGTTACAGGCCACACTGAAGCTTTCTTT.

The chain uses TRBV30 and TRBJ1-1; tentatively, D is TRBD1 (5 bases). Deletions cut 8 bases from V and 0 bases from J, with 10 bases between. CDR3 length equals 12 residues. The V gene's germline CDR1 is GTSNPN and CDR2 SVGIG (reference sequence). CDR3: CALGTVNTEAFF. CDR3 DNA sequence: TGTGCCCTCGGGACGGTGAACACTGAAGCTTTCTTT. Filled out from reference TRBV30 and TRBJ1-1, the complete variable domain reads SQTIHQWPATLVQPVGSPLSLECTVEGTSNPNLYWYRQAAGRGLQLLFYSVGIGQISSEVPQNLSASRPQDRQFILSSKKLLLSDSGFYLCALGTVNTEAFFGQGTRLTVV.

This clone was counted a few times. The V and J genes are TRBV6-5 and TRBJ2-2; 8 bases match TRBD1. With V trimmed by 6 bases and J by 6 bases, 6 bases remained unmatched. The V gene's germline CDR1 is MNHEY and CDR2 SVGAGI. The CDR3 sequence is 14 residues long. CDR3: CASSRPTGAGELFF. The DNA of the CDR3 is TGTGCCAGCAGCCGACCGACAGGGGCCGGGGAGCTGTTTTTT.

This clone was picked up one time. V gene TRBV3-1 (or the pseudogene TRBV3-2) combines with J gene TRBJ1-1, with a possible D match to TRBD1 (6 bases). With 3 bases removed from V and 5 bases from J, the gap between germline ends came to 13 bases. Germline-derived CDR1 and CDR2 are LGHDT and YNNKEL (reference sequence). The CDR3 extends over 14 amino acids. CDR3 in amino acids: CASSQLPTGTEAFF. The CDR3 bases are TGTGCCAGCAGCCAGCTGCCCACAGGGACTGAAGCTTTCTTT.

The chain links TRBV9 to TRBJ1-2; D unclear. V was pared by 3 bases and J by 0 bases, with 12 bases between. Germline V gives CDR1 SGDLS, CDR2 YYNGEE. This CDR3 spans 15 amino acids. The CDR3, as DNA: TGTGCCAGCAGCGGATCACAGCTCACTAACTATGGCTACACCTTC. It codes for CASSGSQLTNYGYTF.